The 3 T cell receptor beta chains below come from one sample, sequenced in a study of PD-1 blockade in classical Hodgkin lymphoma. Time point here: cycle 4 day 1 (C4D1), after 5 to 7 weeks of nivolumab. Every one of the patients relapsed after autologous stem cell transplantation (brentuximab vedotin exposure was variable). The protocol was immunoSEQ multiplex PCR, while the TCRdb copy is restricted to in-frame clones and leaves out a portion. The profile shows around 50,000 clones, 90% of them singletons. Sequencing was performed on peripheral blood mononuclear cells (PBMCs), taken before the fourth cycle of nivolumab. The source of these receptors is a human donor with classical Hodgkin lymphoma.

This rearrangement joins TRBV10-3 to TRBJ1-2; D is ambiguous. Trimming removed 6 bases from V and 4 bases from J, with 12 bases in between. This CDR3 spans 13 amino acids. In germline, CDR1 is ENHRY, CDR2 SYGVKD. The CDR3 protein is CAISETEGYGYTF. The CDR3 coding sequence is TGTGCCATCAGCGAGACCGAGGGCTATGGCTACACCTTC.

As DNA, the CDR3 is TGTGCCAGCAGCCGCGGGACTGGGGACTACGAGCAGTACTTC. Amino acids: CASSRGTGDYEQYF. This rearrangement joins TRBV5-4 to TRBJ2-7; possible D gene TRBD2, 6 bases. Germline V gene lookup returns CDR1 SGHNT and CDR2 YYREEE (reference sequence). V lost 4 bases, J lost 3 bases, and 14 bases lay in between. CDR3 length equals 14 residues.

The rearrangement uses TRBV4-2 and TRBJ2-1, with 8 bases that match TRBD2. The V gene end was trimmed by 4 bases and the J gene end by 6 bases; junction bases not matched to a gene: 11. Germline loops: CDR1 LGHNA, CDR2 YNFKEQ. CDR3 length: 16 amino acids. CDR3 coding DNA: TGTGCCAGCAGCCTTGACGGGACTAGTGGTTTCAATGAGCAGTTCTTC. This codes for CASSLDGTSGFNEQFF.